Following are 11 T cell receptor beta chains from one sample sequenced in a study of shared clonotypes between healthy human individuals. Sequenced by immunoSEQ multiplex PCR; TCRdb stores in-frame clones only, minus some. The table has roughly 850,000 clones, 90% to 97% seen once. Naive-designated CD8 cells lacked CD45RO, were positively enriched for CCR7, and omitted terminally differentiated effector memory CD45RA+ cells. The sequenced sample consisted of naive CD8+ T cells sorted from blood. The receptors were gathered from a man under 40 in good health.

J is TRBJ2-3 and V is TRBV7-5. TRBV7-5 is described as a pseudogene. The CDR3 extends over 14 amino acids. The CDR3: CVRSLLGNTDTQYF. The CDR3 DNA reads TGTGTCAGAAGCTTATTGGGGAACACAGATACGCAGTATTTT.

Here the CDR3 DNA reads TGTGCCAGCAGTTGGACAGGGGGCGCAGCCTACGAGCAGTACTTC. Translated: CASSWTGGAAYEQYF. The chain recombines TRBV28 with TRBJ2-7, with 11 bases aligning to TRBD1. The CDR3 consists of 15 residues. V gave up 4 bases and J gave up 2 bases; unmatched junction bases: 4. CDR1 MDHEN and CDR2 SYDVKM come from the germline V gene.

The CDR3 loop is CASSLWTGTAEAFF. CDR3 in DNA: TGTGCCAGCAGTTTATGGACAGGTACGGCTGAAGCTTTCTTT. The genes are TRBV27 and TRBJ1-1; 7 bases line up with TRBD1. Germline-derived CDR1 and CDR2 are MNHEY and SMNVEV (reference sequence). There are 14 residues in the CDR3. J was trimmed by 6 bases and V by 1 base; bases with no gene match: 5.

On this clone itself: The same CDR3 can be traced to other DNA sequences in this sample. The J gene is TRBJ2-7, the V gene TRBV7-9; no firm D call. Deletions cut 1 base from V and 3 bases from J, with 7 bases between. The CDR3 contains 13 residues. Germline assignment: CDR1 SEHNR and CDR2 FQNEAQ (reference sequence). The DNA of the CDR3 is TGTGCCAGCAGCTTAGGGGGTAACTACGAGCAGTACTTC. Protein product: CASSLGGNYEQYF.

This chain uses TRBV7-9 with TRBJ1-3; D is undetermined. The CDR3 extends over 13 amino acids. The V and J ends lost 2 bases and 11 bases respectively, with 13 bases between them. CDR1 is SEHNR and CDR2 is FQNEAQ in the germline V gene (reference sequence). This chain's CDR3 is CASSLTSLEAIYF. The CDR3 coding sequence is TGTGCCAGCAGCTTAACCTCACTGGAGGCCATATATTTT. Complete variable domain (other parts from reference TRBV7-9 and TRBJ1-3): DTGVSQNPRHKITKRGQNVTFRCDPISEHNRLYWYRQTLGQGPEFLTYFQNEAQLEKSRLLSDRFSAERPKGSFSTLEIQRTEQGDSAMYLCASSLTSLEAIYFGEGSWLTVV.

The V and J genes are TRBV29-1 and TRBJ2-7; D remains unclear. V lost 3 bases and J lost 8, with 17 bases in between. The CDR3 covers 13 residues. CDR1 is SQVTM and CDR2 is ANQGSEA in the germline V gene. The CDR3 reads CSVDTGRRSQQYF. CDR3 DNA: TGCAGCGTTGATACCGGACGGAGATCCCAGCAGTACTTC.

This chain uses TRBV9 with TRBJ2-1; the match to TRBD2 covers 13 bases. There are 16 residues in the CDR3. Losses at the gene ends were 4 bases for V and 4 bases for J; bases not matched to a gene: 5. The germline V gene encodes CDR1 SGDLS and CDR2 YYNGEE. The CDR3 loop reads CASSNPGLAGYNEQFF. The CDR3 nucleotides are TGTGCCAGCAGCAATCCGGGACTAGCGGGATACAATGAGCAGTTCTTC.

This clone has just one count. The chain uses TRBV5-1 and TRBJ2-3; no clear D gene. Germline V gene sequence: CDR1 SGHRS, CDR2 YFSETQ. The CDR3 consists of 11 residues. The V end lost 5 bases, the J end lost 6 bases, and 7 bases lay between the germline ends. The CDR3 coding sequence is TGCGCCAGCAGAGCCATGGATACGCAGTATTTT. The encoded protein is CASRAMDTQYF.

The V gene is TRBV29-1, the J gene TRBJ2-1, with D tentatively TRBD2 (6 bases). Trimming took off 5 bases at V and 9 bases at J, with 14 bases between the two ends. CDR1 and CDR2 from the germline V gene are SQVTM and ANQGSEA. The CDR3 loop spans 12 amino acids. CDR3 in amino acids: CSVLGGEPEQFF. For the CDR3, the DNA is TGCAGCGTTCTGGGCGGGGAGCCTGAGCAGTTCTTC.

V is TRBV4-2 and J is TRBJ2-7, with D hard to call. This CDR3 comprises 16 residues. The germline gives CDR1 LGHNA, CDR2 YNFKEQ. V was cut by 0 bases and J by 5 bases, with 17 bases left in between. CDR3 coding DNA: TGTGCCAGCAGCCAAGAGCTTGCAGGACGAGGTGACGAGCAGTACTTC. Its translation: CASSQELAGRGDEQYF.

This clone has a single count. The chain carries TRBV7-2 and TRBJ2-3, with 7 bases that match TRBD2. Germline CDR1 is SGHTA and CDR2 is FQGNSA. The length of the CDR3 is 16 residues. After removal of 5 bases from V and 3 bases from J, the junction contained 11 bases not matched to a gene. In nucleotides, the CDR3 is TGTGCCAGCAGCCACACGATTCGCGGGGGAACAGATACGCAGTATTTT. Amino acid sequence: CASSHTIRGGTDTQYF.